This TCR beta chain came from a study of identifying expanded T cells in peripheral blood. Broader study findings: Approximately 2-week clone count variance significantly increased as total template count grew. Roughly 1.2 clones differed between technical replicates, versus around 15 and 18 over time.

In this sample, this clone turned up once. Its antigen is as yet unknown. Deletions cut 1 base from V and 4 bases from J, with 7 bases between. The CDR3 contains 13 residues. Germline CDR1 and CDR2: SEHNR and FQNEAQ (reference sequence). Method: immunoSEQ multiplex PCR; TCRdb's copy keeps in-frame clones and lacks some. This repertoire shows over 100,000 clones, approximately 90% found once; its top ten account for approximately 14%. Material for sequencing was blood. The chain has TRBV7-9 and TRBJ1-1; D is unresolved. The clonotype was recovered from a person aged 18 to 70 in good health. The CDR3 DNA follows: TGTGCCAGCAGCTTAGGGGAGGCCACTGAAGCTTTCTTT. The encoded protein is CASSLGEATEAFF.